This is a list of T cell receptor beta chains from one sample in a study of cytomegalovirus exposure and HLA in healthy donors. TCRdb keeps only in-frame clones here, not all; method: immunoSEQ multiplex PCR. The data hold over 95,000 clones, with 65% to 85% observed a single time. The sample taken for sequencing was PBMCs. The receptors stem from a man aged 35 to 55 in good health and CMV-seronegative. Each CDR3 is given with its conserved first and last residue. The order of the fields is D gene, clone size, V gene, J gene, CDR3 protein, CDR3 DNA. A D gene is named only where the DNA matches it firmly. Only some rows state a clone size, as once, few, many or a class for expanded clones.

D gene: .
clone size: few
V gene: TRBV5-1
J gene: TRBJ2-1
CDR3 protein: CASSLGQYNEQFF
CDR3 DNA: TGCGCCAGCAGCTTGGGTCAATACAATGAGCAGTTCTTC

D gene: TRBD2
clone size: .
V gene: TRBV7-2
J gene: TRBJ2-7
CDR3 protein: CASSFGREYEQYF
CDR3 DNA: TGTGCCAGCAGCTTCGGGAGGGAATACGAGCAGTACTTC

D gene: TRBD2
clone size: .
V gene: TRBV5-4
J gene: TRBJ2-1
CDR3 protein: CASSASGSSSYNEQFF
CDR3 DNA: TGTGCCAGCAGCGCTAGCGGGTCGAGCTCCTACAATGAGCAGTTCTTC

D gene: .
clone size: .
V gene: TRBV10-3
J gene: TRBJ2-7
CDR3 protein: CAISESPGKYEQYF
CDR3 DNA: TGTGCCATCAGTGAGTCACCAGGGAAGTACGAGCAGTACTTC

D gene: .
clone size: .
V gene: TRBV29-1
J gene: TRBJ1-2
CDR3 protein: CSDSSTGTLNYGYTF
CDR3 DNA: TGCAGCGACTCTAGCACCGGGACACTGAACTATGGCTACACCTTC

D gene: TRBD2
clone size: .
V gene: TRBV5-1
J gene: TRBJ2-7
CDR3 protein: CASSASGSSYEQYF
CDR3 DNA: TGCGCCAGCTCCGCTAGCGGGAGCTCCTACGAGCAGTACTTC

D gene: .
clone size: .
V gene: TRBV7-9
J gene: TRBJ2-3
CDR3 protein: CASSSILGADTQYF
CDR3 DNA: TGTGCCAGCAGTTCGATACTAGGAGCAGATACGCAGTATTTT

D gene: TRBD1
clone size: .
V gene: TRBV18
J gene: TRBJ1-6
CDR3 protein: CASSSGQANSPLHF
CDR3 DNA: TGTGCCAGCTCCTCTGGACAGGCCAATTCACCCCTCCACTTT

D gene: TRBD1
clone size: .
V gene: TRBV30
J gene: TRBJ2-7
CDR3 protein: CAWIPPGQGGGSSYEQYF
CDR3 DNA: TGTGCCTGGATCCCTCCGGGACAGGGGGGTGGAAGCTCCTACGAGCAGTACTTC

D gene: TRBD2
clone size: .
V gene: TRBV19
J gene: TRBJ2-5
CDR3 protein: CASSYSRTSLMETQYF
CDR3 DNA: TGTGCCAGTAGTTATTCTCGGACTAGCCTTATGGAGACCCAGTACTTC

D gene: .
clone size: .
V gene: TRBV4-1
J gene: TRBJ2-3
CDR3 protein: CASRWNSRLGTDTQYF
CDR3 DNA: TGCGCCAGCAGATGGAATAGCCGTCTGGGCACAGATACGCAGTATTTT

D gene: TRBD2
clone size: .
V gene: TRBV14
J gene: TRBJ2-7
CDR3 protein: CASSHPSGRKPYEQYF
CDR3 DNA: TGTGCCAGCAGCCATCCTAGCGGGAGGAAGCCCTACGAGCAGTACTTC

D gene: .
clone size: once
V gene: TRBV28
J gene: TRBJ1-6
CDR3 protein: CASKSGSYNSPLHF
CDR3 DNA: TGTGCCAGTAAGAGCGGGTCCTATAATTCACCCCTCCACTTT

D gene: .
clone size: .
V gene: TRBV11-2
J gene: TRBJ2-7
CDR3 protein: CASSLGSSYEQYF
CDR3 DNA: TGTGCCAGCAGCTTAGGTAGCTCCTACGAGCAGTACTTC

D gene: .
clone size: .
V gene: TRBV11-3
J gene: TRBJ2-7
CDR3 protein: CASSPYDRPYEQYF
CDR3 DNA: TGTGCCAGCAGCCCCTATGACAGACCCTACGAGCAGTACTTC

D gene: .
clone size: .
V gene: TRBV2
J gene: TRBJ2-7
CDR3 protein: CASIKESYEQYF
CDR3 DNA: TGTGCCAGCATAAAGGAGTCCTACGAGCAGTACTTC

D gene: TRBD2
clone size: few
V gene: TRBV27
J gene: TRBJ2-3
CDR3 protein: CASSLRTSGGGTDTQYF
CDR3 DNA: TGTGCCAGCAGTTTAAGGACTAGCGGGGGCGGCACAGATACGCAGTATTTT

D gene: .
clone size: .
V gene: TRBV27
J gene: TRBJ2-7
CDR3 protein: CASSSPRVLEQYF
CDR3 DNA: TGTGCCAGCAGCTCCCCTCGGGTCCTCGAGCAGTACTTC

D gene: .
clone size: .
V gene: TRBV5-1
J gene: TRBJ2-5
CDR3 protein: CASSLLSGETQYF
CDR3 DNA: TGCGCCAGCAGCTTGCTGTCCGGAGAGACCCAGTACTTC

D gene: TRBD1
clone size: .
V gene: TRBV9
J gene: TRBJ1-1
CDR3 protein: CASSVQTGGSFTEAFF
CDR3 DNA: TGTGCCAGCAGCGTACAGACAGGGGGTTCTTTCACTGAAGCTTTCTTT

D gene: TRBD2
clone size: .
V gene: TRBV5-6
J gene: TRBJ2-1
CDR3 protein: CASSYGLAGYNEQFF
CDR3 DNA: TGTGCCAGCAGCTATGGACTAGCGGGTTACAATGAGCAGTTCTTC

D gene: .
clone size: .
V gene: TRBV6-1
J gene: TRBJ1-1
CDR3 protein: CASSRDGARTEAFF
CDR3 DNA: TGTGCCAGCAGCAGGGATGGGGCAAGGACTGAAGCTTTCTTT

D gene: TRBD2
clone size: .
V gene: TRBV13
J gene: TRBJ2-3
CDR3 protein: CASSSGLVDTDTQYF
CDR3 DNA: TGTGCCAGCAGCTCGGGACTAGTCGACACAGATACGCAGTATTTT

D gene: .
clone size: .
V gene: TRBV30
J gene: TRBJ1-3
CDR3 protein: CAWSLLGLGGNTIYF
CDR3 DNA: TGTGCCTGGAGTCTACTGGGACTAGGGGGAAACACCATATATTTT

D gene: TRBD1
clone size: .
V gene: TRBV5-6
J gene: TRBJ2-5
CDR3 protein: CASSKMLPGTEDQETQYF
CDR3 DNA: TGTGCCAGCAGCAAAATGTTACCCGGGACAGAGGACCAAGAGACCCAGTACTTC

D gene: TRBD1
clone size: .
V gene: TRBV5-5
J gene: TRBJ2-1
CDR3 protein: CASSFLGQGSGEQFF
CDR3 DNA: TGTGCCAGCAGCTTCCTGGGACAGGGGAGCGGTGAGCAGTTCTTC

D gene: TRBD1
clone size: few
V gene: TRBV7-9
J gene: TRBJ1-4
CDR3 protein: CASSYSRTGGNEKLFF
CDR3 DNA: TGTGCCAGCAGCTATTCCCGGACAGGGGGGAATGAAAAACTGTTTTTT

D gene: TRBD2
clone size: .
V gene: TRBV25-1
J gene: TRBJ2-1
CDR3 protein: CASSVGLALGQFF
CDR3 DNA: TGTGCCAGCAGTGTTGGACTAGCTTTAGGGCAGTTCTTC

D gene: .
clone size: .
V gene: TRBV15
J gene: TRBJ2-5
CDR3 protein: CATSRDRGAETQYF
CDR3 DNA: TGTGCCACCAGCAGAGATCGCGGTGCGGAGACCCAGTACTTC

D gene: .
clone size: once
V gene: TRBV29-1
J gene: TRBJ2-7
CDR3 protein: CSVDVATGSPYEQYF
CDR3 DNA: TGCAGCGTTGATGTGGCGACAGGATCTCCCTACGAGCAGTACTTC

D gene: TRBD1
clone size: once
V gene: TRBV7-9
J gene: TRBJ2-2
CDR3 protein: CASSSAGTGNANTGELFF
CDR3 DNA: TGTGCCAGCAGCTCGGCCGGGACAGGGAACGCGAACACCGGGGAGCTGTTTTTT

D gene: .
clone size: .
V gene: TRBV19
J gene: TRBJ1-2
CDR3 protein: CASSREYGYTF
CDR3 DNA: TGTGCCAGTAGCAGGGAATATGGCTACACCTTC

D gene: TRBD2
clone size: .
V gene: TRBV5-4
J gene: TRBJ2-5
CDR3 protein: CASRAPGGETQYF
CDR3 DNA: TGTGCCAGCAGGGCACCGGGGGGGGAGACCCAGTACTTC

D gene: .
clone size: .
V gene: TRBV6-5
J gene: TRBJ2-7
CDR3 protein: CASSYGGAPFEQYF
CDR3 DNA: TGTGCCAGCAGTTACGGTGGGGCCCCCTTTGAGCAGTACTTC

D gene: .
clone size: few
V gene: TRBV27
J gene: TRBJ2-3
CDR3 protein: CASSLRSLLTSTDTQYF
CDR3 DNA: TGTGCCAGCAGTTTAAGGTCTCTATTGACTAGCACAGATACGCAGTATTTT

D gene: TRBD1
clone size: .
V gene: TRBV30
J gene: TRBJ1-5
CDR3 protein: CAWSQGQGNQPQHF
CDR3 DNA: TGTGCCTGGAGCCAAGGACAGGGAAATCAGCCCCAGCATTTT